This record looks at one T cell receptor beta chain sequence and its context. Timing groups of about 4 and about 12 weeks for second doses were pooled. Generated by immunoSEQ multiplex PCR, the TCRdb table keeps only in-frame clones and is missing some. The table has over 130,000 clones, 75% to 95% seen once; the top ten hold 3% to 3.5%. The source of the sample is a study of T cell responses to AZD1222 COVID-19 vaccine. Germline V gene lookup returns CDR1 SGHTS and CDR2 YDEGEE. CDR3 length: 14 residues. Trimming took 4 bases from V and 4 from J, leaving 12 bases between them. This clonotype originated in an adult who received the AZD1222 COVID-19 vaccine. This chain uses TRBV5-8 with TRBJ1-5; a weak D match, TRBD1 (6 bases). Sequencing was performed on peripheral blood, taken 28 days after the second AZD1222 dose. CDR3 protein: CASSPGQTNQPQHF. As DNA, the CDR3 is TGTGCCAGCAGCCCTGGACAGACTAATCAGCCCCAGCATTTT.